This entry is about one T cell receptor beta chain. This record comes from a study of cytomegalovirus exposure and HLA in healthy donors. Per the germline V gene, CDR1 is SGHRS and CDR2 is YFSETQ. Germline trimming cut 0 bases from V and 6 bases from J; bases unmatched to any gene: 2. The CDR3 has 14 amino acids. At sampling all donors were nominally healthy, likely with unrecorded immune exposures. PCR amplification relied on 60 Vbeta primers (plus 13 Jbeta primers). Clones were read by immunoSEQ multiplex PCR, and TCRdb kept only the in-frame ones, dropping some. The sample shows 210,000 or so clones, about four fifths of them seen only once.

The receptor's source is a woman aged 45-59 years in good health and CMV-seropositive. The sequencing sample was made of PBMCs. This rearrangement joins TRBV5-1 to TRBJ2-2; 7 positions match TRBD2. The CDR3 is CASSLDLAAGELFF. The CDR3, as DNA: TGCGCCAGCAGCTTGGATCTAGCGGCCGGGGAGCTGTTTTTT.